This TCR beta chain was sequenced in a study of T cell repertoires in cytomegalovirus infection. In the study overall: Shared public TCR beta signatures pointed to both CMV infection and a matching HLA type.

A single record per CDR3 protein comes from TCRdb applying MiXCR to the reads. The sample lists more than 500,000 distinct CDR3 sequences, 16% occurring once. Findings and limits, study-wide: Using cumulative public TCR beta family frequency, the authors identified those who carried CMV together with the relevant HLA. The study found HLA-C-restricted CMV-specific TCR beta clonotypes dominating the ex vivo response.

Notes on this clonotype: Its antigen is not known.

The sequence came from a human donor in good health (CMV status not recorded). Some clones in this sample may be carry-over from other donors' samples. What was sequenced was CD8+ T cells from PBMCs.

The CDR3 sequence: CSARDRGAVYGYTF. CDR3 sequence (DNA): TGCAGTGCTAGAGATCGGGGGGCTGTCTATGGCTACACCTTC. The chain combines TRBV20-1 with TRBJ1-2, with TRBD1 as a possible D gene (6 bases). Trimming removed 0 bases from V and 4 bases from J, with 12 bases in between. The CDR3 covers 14 residues. Germline V gene data show CDR1 as DFQATT and CDR2 as SNEGSKA (reference sequence).